Described below is a single T cell receptor (beta chain) sequence and its context. Assay: immunoSEQ multiplex PCR; the TCRdb copy retains only in-frame clones and omits some. The table lists over 95,000 clones, 40% to 55% of them singletons. The data were taken from a study of shared clonotypes between healthy human individuals. Turning to the study itself: The cohort had a couple of women and a few men, ages 18 to 49.

The sequencing input was PBMCs. The TCR was taken from a woman aged 40 to 50 in good health. Some clones in this sample may be carry-over from other donors' samples.

CDR3 sequence: CASSLAASGFTDTQYF. Written as DNA, the CDR3 is TGTGCCAGCAGCTTAGCAGCTAGCGGATTCACAGATACGCAGTATTTT. The rearrangement links TRBV7-6 to TRBJ2-3; 7 bases line up with TRBD2. Unmatched junction bases numbered 5, after V lost 0 bases and J lost 2 bases. CDR1 is SGHVS, CDR2 FNYEAQ, per germline. This CDR3 spans 16 amino acids.